This T cell receptor beta chain was observed in a study of blood T cells in healthy people across ages. It was with a sample-barcoded 5' primer and a J-beta primer mix that a second PCR of roughly 6 to 12 cycles was run. TCRdb re-called the 5' RACE reads with MiXCR, one entry per CDR3 protein. Of about 970,000 distinct CDR3 sequences in the sample, roughly 51% were seen once. The TCR originated in a woman aged 55-75 years in good health. Input material: blood.

CDR3 in amino acids: CASSFPQGTQYF. CDR3 DNA: TGTGCCAGCAGCTTCCCACAGGGGACGCAGTATTTT. V usage is TRBV7-2 and J usage is TRBJ2-3; 7 nucleotides line up with TRBD1. V lost 3 bases to trimming and J lost 9 bases; unmatched junction nucleotides: 3. Germline V lookup: CDR1 SGHTA, CDR2 FQGNSA. This CDR3 is 12 amino acids long.